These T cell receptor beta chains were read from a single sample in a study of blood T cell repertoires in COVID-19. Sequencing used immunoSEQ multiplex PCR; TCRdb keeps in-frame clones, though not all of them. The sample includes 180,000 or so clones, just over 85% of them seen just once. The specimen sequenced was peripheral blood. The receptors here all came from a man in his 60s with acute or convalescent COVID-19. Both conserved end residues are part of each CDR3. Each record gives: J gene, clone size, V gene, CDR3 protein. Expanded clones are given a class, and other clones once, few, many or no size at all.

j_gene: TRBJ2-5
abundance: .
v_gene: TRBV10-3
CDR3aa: CAISVQETQYF

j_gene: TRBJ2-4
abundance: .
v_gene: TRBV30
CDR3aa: CAWSVPAGVSNIQYF

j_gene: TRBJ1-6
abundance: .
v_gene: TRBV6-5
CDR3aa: CASSYTGRNSPLHF

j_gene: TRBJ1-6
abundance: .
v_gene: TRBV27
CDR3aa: CASSRPRTGTDSPLHF

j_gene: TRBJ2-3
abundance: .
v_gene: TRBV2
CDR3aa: CASRAASRGRWTDTQYF

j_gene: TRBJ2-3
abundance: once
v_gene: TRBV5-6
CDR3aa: CASRPVFTDTQYF

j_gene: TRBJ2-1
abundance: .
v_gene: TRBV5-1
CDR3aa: CASRREGVYNEQFF

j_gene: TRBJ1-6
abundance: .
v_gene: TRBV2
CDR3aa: CASSDRGYSPLHF

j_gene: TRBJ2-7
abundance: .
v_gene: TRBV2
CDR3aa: CASSEGGGRAPYEQYF

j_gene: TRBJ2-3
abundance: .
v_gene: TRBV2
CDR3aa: CAGFSGGAADTQYF

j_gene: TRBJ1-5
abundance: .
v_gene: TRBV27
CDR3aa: CASSLSAGSGNQPQHF

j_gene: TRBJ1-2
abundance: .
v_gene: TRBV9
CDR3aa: CASSVGGQGLYGYTF

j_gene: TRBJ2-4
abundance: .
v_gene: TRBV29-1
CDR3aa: CSVGGLAGEKNIQYF

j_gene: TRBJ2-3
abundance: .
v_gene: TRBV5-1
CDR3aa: CASSRGLAGRDTQYF

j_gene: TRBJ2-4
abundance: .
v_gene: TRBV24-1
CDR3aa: CATSDSGGAQAKNIQYF

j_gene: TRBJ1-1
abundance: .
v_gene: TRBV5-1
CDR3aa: CASSLEPSSLTGENTEAFF

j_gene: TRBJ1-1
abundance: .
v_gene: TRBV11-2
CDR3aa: CASSSYRDRGPEAFF

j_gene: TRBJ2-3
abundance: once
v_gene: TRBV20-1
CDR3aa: CSASYSTDTQYF

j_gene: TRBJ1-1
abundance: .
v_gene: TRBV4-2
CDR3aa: CASSQGAGTQNTEAFF

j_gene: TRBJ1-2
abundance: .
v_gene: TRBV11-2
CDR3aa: CASSLVGQGDYGYTF

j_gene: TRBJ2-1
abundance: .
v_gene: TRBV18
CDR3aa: CASSPRPSGPLSSYNEQFF

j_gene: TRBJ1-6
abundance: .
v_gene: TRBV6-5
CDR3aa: CASTADRPYNSPLHF

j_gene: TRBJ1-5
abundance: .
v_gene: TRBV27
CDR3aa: CASSLRAFGTGEYQPQHF

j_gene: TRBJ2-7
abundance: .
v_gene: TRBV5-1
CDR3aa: CASSLRGTNSYEQYF

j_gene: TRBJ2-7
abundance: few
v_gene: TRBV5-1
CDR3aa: CASSPGQGARRNEQYF